The next 9 T cell receptor beta chains were all read from a single sample in a study of post-analysis software for immune sequencing data. Study-level findings and limits: Relative to controls, patients had several TRBV segments at higher frequency, with TRBV5-6, TRBV5-1 and TRBV20-1 among these.

Antigens of these TCRs are unknown. Tagging with unique molecular identifiers was a feature of the TCR beta cDNA libraries. Each CDR3 protein gets one entry after TCRdb re-called the PCR reads with MiXCR. The sample includes hundreds of thousands of distinct CDR3 sequences, 44% of them seen just once. Sequences were obtained from blood. These receptors all stem from a girl aged 5-17 years with multiple sclerosis.

A single count supports this clonotype. In nucleotides, the CDR3 is TGCGCCAGCAGGATAAGCGGGGGGGCCTCTAATGAGCAGTTCTTC. This encodes CASRISGGASNEQFF. The rearrangement joins TRBV4-1 to TRBJ2-1; 10 bases align to TRBD2. Trimming took 6 bases from V and 7 from J; bases not matched to a gene: 9. The CDR3 totals 15 residues. Germline CDR1 is MGHRA and CDR2 is YSYEKL.

The chain is built from TRBV5-1 and TRBJ1-2; the D is unclear. Deletions cut 2 bases from V and 4 bases from J, with 12 bases between. CDR3 length: 14 residues. Germline CDR1 SGHRS, CDR2 YFSETQ. The CDR3 DNA sequence: TGCGCCAGCAGCTTATACACAGAATCCTATGGCTACACCTTC. As protein: CASSLYTESYGYTF. The whole variable domain, remainder taken from reference TRBV5-1 and TRBJ1-2, is KAGVTQTPRYLIKTRGQQVTLSCSPISGHRSVSWYQQTPGQGLQFLFEYFSETQRNKGNFPGRFSGRQFSNSRSEMNVSTLELGDSALYLCASSLYTESYGYTFGSGTRLTVV.

This clonotype was observed a few times. The V and J genes are TRBV11-1 and TRBJ2-1; 10 bases match TRBD1. CDR1 is SGHAT and CDR2 is FQDESV in the germline V gene (reference sequence). The CDR3 is 14 residues long. V trimming: 7 bases; J trimming: 4 bases; junction bases outside the gene matches: 4. The CDR3 DNA is TGTGCCAGCACCCAGGGACAGGGGTACAATGAGCAGTTCTTC. This sequence encodes CASTQGQGYNEQFF.

V usage is TRBV3-1 and J usage is TRBJ2-7; TRBD2 aligns across 8 bases. V lost 0 bases and J lost 4; bases outside the gene matches: 2. Germline CDR1 reads LGHDT; CDR2 reads YNNKEL (reference sequence). The CDR3 loop spans 14 amino acids. Written as DNA, the CDR3 is TGTGCCAGCAGCCAAGAAGCGGGAGCTTACGAGCAGTACTTC. Translating it yields CASSQEAGAYEQYF.

The chain carries TRBV29-1 and TRBJ2-1; 14 bases match TRBD2. There are 15 residues in the CDR3. Germline V lookup: CDR1 SQVTM, CDR2 ANQGSEA. Trimming at V came to 7 bases and at J to 8 bases, leaving 10 bases not matched to a gene. CDR3 bases: TGCAGCGCCACCGGGACTAGCGGGAGAGAGGATGAGCAGTTCTTC. It encodes CSATGTSGREDEQFF.

In nucleotides, the CDR3 is TGTGCCAGCAGTTGCTCTCAGGGCCTCAACGAGCAGTACGTC. It yields the protein CASSCSQGLNEQYV. The chain recombines TRBV6-5 with TRBJ2-7; D perhaps matches TRBD1 (5 bases). Trimming took off 4 bases at V and 5 bases at J, with 15 bases between the two ends. The length of the CDR3 is 14 residues. CDR1 and CDR2 from the germline V gene are MNHEY and SVGAGI.

The V and J genes are TRBV6-6 and TRBJ1-2, with 10 positions matching TRBD1. Germline values: CDR1 MNHNY, CDR2 SVGAGI (reference sequence). The CDR3 consists of 15 residues. V was clipped by 5 bases and J by 7 bases; unmatched bases: 10. For the CDR3, the DNA is TGTGCCAGCAGTGACCCGGGACAGGGGTTGGGTGGCTACACCTTC. Translated, it gives CASSDPGQGLGGYTF.

The chain has TRBV9 and TRBJ2-1, with D perhaps TRBD2 (6 bases). The CDR3 covers 15 residues. Germline V gene lookup returns CDR1 SGDLS and CDR2 YYNGEE. Trimming left V 0 bases short and J 3 bases short, with 10 bases between. CDR3 protein: CASSVGLALYNEQFF. Here the CDR3 DNA reads TGTGCCAGCAGCGTAGGCCTAGCGCTCTACAATGAGCAGTTCTTC.

This chain joins TRBV5-1 and TRBJ2-5; a weak D match, TRBD2 (6 bases). The CDR3 has 17 amino acids. Germline V gives CDR1 SGHRS, CDR2 YFSETQ. Trimming took 1 base from V and 5 from J, leaving 21 bases between them. This CDR3 is CASSLLEGIGWWETQYF. CDR3 nucleotide sequence: TGCGCCAGCAGCTTGTTGGAGGGGATCGGTTGGTGGGAGACCCAGTACTTC.